This T cell receptor beta chain was identified during a study of CD8 T cell repertoires and HIV-1 epitope variants. Study details: Controls included no peptide, Ebola AY9 epitope, and a CMV, EBV, flu pool. Autologous T cell-negative cells served as antigen-presenting cells in equal numbers. Study-wide points: Most of the nine antigen-specific clonotypes appeared cross-reactive to autologous or escape variants.

CDR1 is SGHNT and CDR2 is YYREEE in the germline V gene (reference sequence). CDR3 length: 14 amino acids. Between the trimmed V and J ends, which lost 0 bases and 2 bases, there was a span of 6 bases. In its sample, this clone was seen a few times. Its antigen remains unidentified. Survey-depth immunoSEQ sequencing covered TCR beta CDR3 regions. The assay was immunoSEQ multiplex PCR, and TCRdb's table has in-frame clones only and misses some. The repertoire holds about 90,000 clones, with roughly 80% as singletons. The V and J genes are TRBV5-4 and TRBJ1-5, with D possibly TRBD1 on 6 matching bases. The clonotype was recovered from a male donor with HIV. What was sequenced was uncultured baseline CD8+ T cells from peripheral blood mononuclear cells (PBMCs). CDR3 DNA sequence: TGTGCCAGCAGCTTGGGGACAGGCAATCAGCCCCAGCATTTT. Its translation is CASSLGTGNQPQHF.